A single sample gave rise to the 21 T cell receptor beta chains below, sequenced in a study of cytomegalovirus exposure and HLA in healthy donors. PCR primers comprised 60 Vbeta and 13 Jbeta primers. Libraries were prepared by immunoSEQ multiplex PCR; TCRdb keeps only in-frame clonotypes and omits some of them. The sample consists of about 140,000 clones, about 80% of them appearing once. Specimen: PBMCs. The receptors derive from a male donor in good health and CMV-seronegative.

V usage is TRBV9 and J usage is TRBJ2-7, with D possibly being TRBD2 (6 bases). Deletions cut 0 bases from V and 9 bases from J, with 13 bases between. Looked up from germline, CDR1 is SGDLS and CDR2 is YYNGEE. The CDR3 extends over 13 amino acids. CDR3 loop: CASSVEQGGGQYF. The CDR3 DNA reads TGTGCCAGCAGCGTAGAGCAGGGAGGAGGGCAGTACTTC. The variable domain in full, completed from reference TRBV9 and TRBJ2-7, reads DSGVTQTPKHLITATGQRVTLRCSPRSGDLSVYWYQQSLDQGLQFLIQYYNGEERAKGNILERFSAQQFPDLHSELNLSSLELGDSALYFCASSVEQGGGQYFGPGTRLTVT.

The chain joins TRBV10-3 to TRBJ1-5; 8 positions match TRBD1. Trimming cost V 10 bases and J 6 bases; bases outside gene matches: 11. This CDR3 is built from 14 residues. The V gene's germline CDR1 is ENHRY and CDR2 SYGVKD. The DNA of the CDR3 is TGTGCCACTCTCGAACCGACAGGGGCTCAGCCCCAGCATTTT. Protein product: CATLEPTGAQPQHF.

The genes are TRBV9 and TRBJ2-5; TRBD1 matches at 10 bases. The J segment lost 2 bases and the V segment lost 0 bases, leaving 7 bases of the junction unmatched. This CDR3 has 17 amino acids. Per germline, CDR1 SGDLS and CDR2 YYNGEE. The CDR3 sequence: CASSVAMGTGEQETQYF. The DNA of the CDR3 is TGTGCCAGCAGCGTAGCTATGGGGACAGGGGAACAAGAGACCCAGTACTTC.

The DNA of the CDR3 is TGTGCCAGCAGTTTAGGGGCGCGAGGCTACACCTTC. Its translation is CASSLGARGYTF. The genes are TRBV6-1 and TRBJ1-2; the D gene is possibly TRBD1 (5 bases). The CDR3 has 12 amino acids. CDR1 is MNHNS, CDR2 SASEGT, per germline. Deletions cut 5 bases from V and 8 bases from J, with 12 bases between.

The chain joins TRBV7-2 to TRBJ2-7, with a possible D match to TRBD1 (5 bases). Trimming took 6 bases from V and 2 from J, leaving 17 bases between them. Germline V gene data show CDR1 as SGHTA and CDR2 as FQGNSA. The CDR3 has 15 amino acids. DNA of the CDR3: TGTGCCAGCAGAATAGACAGCAAAGGGGCCTACGAGCAGTACTTC. The encoded protein is CASRIDSKGAYEQYF.

The CDR3 protein is CASSHPGHNTGELFF. CDR3 coding DNA: TGCGCCAGCAGCCACCCGGGACACAACACCGGGGAGCTGTTTTTT. V usage is TRBV4-1 and J usage is TRBJ2-2, with D possibly being TRBD1 (6 bases). Germline CDR1 MGHRA, CDR2 YSYEKL. The CDR3 consists of 15 residues. V lost 3 bases and J lost 2, with 10 bases in between.

The genes are TRBV18 and TRBJ2-3, with D unresolved. V dropped 2 bases and J dropped 6 bases, with 6 bases sitting between them. The CDR3 consists of 12 residues. Germline loops: CDR1 KGHSH, CDR2 LQKENI. The CDR3 DNA reads as TGTGCCAGCTCACCAATCGGGGATACGCAGTATTTT. This encodes CASSPIGDTQYF.

V usage is TRBV4-1 and J usage is TRBJ1-1; 9 bases fit TRBD1. This CDR3 is built from 18 residues. CDR1 and CDR2 from the germline V gene are MGHRA and YSYEKL. The V and J ends lost 3 bases and 2 bases, in that order; junction bases with no gene match: 13. DNA for the CDR3: TGCGCCAGCAGCCAGCTGGGGGGGACAGGGCAGGGTAACACTGAAGCTTTCTTT. Translation gives CASSQLGGTGQGNTEAFF.

The V and J genes are TRBV19 and TRBJ1-4; possibly TRBD1 for D (5 bases). Germline V gives CDR1 LNHDA, CDR2 SQIVND (reference sequence). V was clipped by 3 bases and J by 8 bases, with 16 bases between them. CDR3 length: 15 amino acids. The CDR3 spells CASSIGGGVGEKLFF. CDR3 bases: TGTGCCAGTAGTATCGGGGGAGGGGTTGGCGAAAAACTGTTTTTT.

This chain uses TRBV9 with TRBJ2-5; the match to TRBD1 covers 8 bases. The CDR3 extends over 13 amino acids. The germline gives CDR1 SGDLS, CDR2 YYNGEE. The junction had 4 bases not matched to a gene; V was cut back by 4 bases and J by 5 bases. The CDR3 here is CASSLTGEETQYF. DNA of the CDR3: TGTGCCAGCAGCCTGACAGGGGAGGAGACCCAGTACTTC.

The rearrangement uses TRBV5-1 and TRBJ1-6, with TRBD1 as a possible D gene (6 bases). This CDR3 has 15 residues. The germline V and J ends were trimmed by 0 bases and 8 bases, with 12 bases remaining between them. Per the germline V gene, CDR1 is SGHRS and CDR2 is YFSETQ. The CDR3 DNA reads as TGCGCCAGCAGCTTGGCTCTACCAGGGGATTCACCCCTCCACTTT. It specifies CASSLALPGDSPLHF.

CDR3 sequence reads: CASSLVHNQPQHF. DNA of the CDR3: TGTGCCAGCAGCTTGGTACACAATCAGCCCCAGCATTTT. This chain links TRBV5-6 with TRBJ1-5; D remains unclear. The V and J ends lost 0 bases and 3 bases respectively, with 4 bases between them. This CDR3 has 13 residues. Germline V gene lookup returns CDR1 SGHDT and CDR2 YYEEEE.

V usage is TRBV7-2 and J usage is TRBJ1-1; 7 positions match TRBD1. Germline V CDR1 and CDR2: SGHTA, FQGNSA. After removal of 4 bases from V and 0 bases from J, the junction contained 11 bases not matched to a gene. CDR3 length: 17 amino acids. This CDR3 reads CASSSRRTGRMNTEAFF. CDR3 nucleotides: TGTGCCAGCAGCTCACGGCGGACAGGCCGAATGAACACTGAAGCTTTCTTT. The entire variable domain, with the rest obtained from reference TRBV7-2 and TRBJ1-1, is as follows: GAGVSQSPSNKVTEKGKDVELRCDPISGHTALYWYRQSLGQGLEFLIYFQGNSAPDKSGLPSDRFSAERTGGSVSTLTIQRTQQEDSAVYLCASSSRRTGRMNTEAFFGQGTRLTVV.

V is TRBV28 and J is TRBJ1-4; tentative D call: TRBD1 (5 bases). Germline V gene lookup returns CDR1 MDHEN and CDR2 SYDVKM. This CDR3 spans 17 amino acids. Trimming shortened V by 7 bases and J by 13 bases, and 31 bases separated the two germline ends. CDR3 DNA: TGTGCCAGCACCTCTTCAGGGTCGGCAGGGATAAATATGGGACTGTTTTTT. Protein product: CASTSSGSAGINMGLFF.

The rearrangement uses TRBV6-1 and TRBJ1-1; D is unclear. V lost 5 bases and J lost 1, with 11 bases in between. Germline lookup yields CDR1 MNHNS and CDR2 SASEGT. This CDR3 has 14 residues. The CDR3 DNA sequence: TGTGCCAGCAGTCTCGGCGCGGGGAACACTGAAGCTTTCTTT. Translation: CASSLGAGNTEAFF.

This clone showed up just a few times. The chain combines TRBV4-3 with TRBJ1-1, with no clear D. CDR3 size: 17 residues. The ends were cut back, 0 bases at V and 4 bases at J, with 18 bases in the middle. Germline V gives CDR1 LGHNA, CDR2 YSLEER. CDR3 nucleotide sequence: TGCGCCAGCAGCCAAGATATATCTTCAGCGCCCTTCACTGAAGCTTTCTTT. Translated, it gives CASSQDISSAPFTEAFF.

The chain joins TRBV7-3 to TRBJ2-5; 8 bases are shared with TRBD2. The germline V gene has CDR1 SGHTA and CDR2 FQGTGA. The trim removed 2 bases at V and 2 bases at J, leaving 4 bases unmatched. The CDR3 extends over 15 amino acids. The CDR3 spells CASSLAGGYQETQYF. CDR3 DNA sequence: TGTGCCAGCAGCTTAGCGGGGGGCTATCAAGAGACCCAGTACTTC.

V and J are TRBV11-1 and TRBJ2-7; D gene uncertain. The CDR3 runs to 15 residues. Germline-derived CDR1 and CDR2 are SGHAT and FQDESV (reference sequence). The V end was cut by 4 bases, the J end by 3 bases, with 16 bases between. CDR3: CASSSRVGVVYEQYF. DNA of the CDR3: TGTGCCAGCAGCTCGCGCGTAGGAGTGGTCTACGAGCAGTACTTC.

This clone has only a few counts. This chain uses TRBV6-5 with TRBJ1-6; tentative D call: TRBD1 (5 bases). The germline CDR1 and CDR2 sequences are MNHEY and SVGAGI. The CDR3 covers 13 residues. V shed 5 bases and J shed 12 bases, with 14 bases lying between them. This chain's CDR3 is CASSTGEGRPLHF. In DNA form, the CDR3 reads TGTGCCAGCAGTACGGGGGAGGGCAGACCCCTCCACTTT.

V usage is TRBV7-6 and J usage is TRBJ2-2; maybe TRBD2 (5 bases). This CDR3 is built from 12 residues. The germline V gene has CDR1 SGHVS and CDR2 FNYEAQ. V was shortened by 3 bases and J by 7 bases, with 6 bases between the two germline ends. Here the CDR3 reads CASSFRGGELFF. The CDR3 coding sequence is TGTGCCAGCAGCTTCCGGGGCGGGGAGCTGTTTTTT.

This clone was detected once. Written as DNA, the CDR3 is TGTGCCAGCAGCCCTGCCACCGGGACAGGGGGCGGCCAGTACTTC. This sequence encodes CASSPATGTGGGQYF. The genes are TRBV7-9 and TRBJ2-5; 12 nucleotides agree with TRBD1. The V segment lost 5 bases and the J segment 10 bases; nucleotides outside the gene matches: 11. Germline CDR1 reads SEHNR; CDR2 reads FQNEAQ (reference sequence). The CDR3 covers 15 residues.